What follows are 30 T cell receptor beta chains derived from one specimen sequenced in a study of cytomegalovirus exposure and HLA in healthy donors. The PCR made use of 60 Vbeta and 13 Jbeta primers. Clones were read by immunoSEQ multiplex PCR, and TCRdb kept only the in-frame ones, dropping some. The sample records 130,000 or so clones, 75% being singletons. The sequenced sample consisted of PBMCs. The receptor source for this set is a middle-aged man in good health and CMV-seronegative.

This clone was seen a handful of times. This chain connects TRBV4-3 to TRBJ2-2; 15 bases agree with TRBD2. The CDR3 runs 18 residues. Unmatched junction bases numbered 5, after V lost 6 bases and J lost 0 bases. The V gene's germline CDR1 is LGHNA and CDR2 YSLEER. The CDR3 loop reads CASREGLAGGTNTGELFF. CDR3 sequence (DNA): TGCGCCAGCAGGGAGGGACTAGCGGGGGGAACGAACACCGGGGAGCTGTTTTTT.

The chain joins TRBV5-4 to TRBJ2-5; the match to TRBD1 covers 8 bases. Germline lookup yields CDR1 SGHNT and CDR2 YYREEE (reference sequence). V trimming: 4 bases; J trimming: 1 base; junction bases outside the gene matches: 9. The CDR3 loop spans 16 amino acids. The CDR3 nucleotides are TGTGCCAGCAGCCCGGACAGGGTCAGCGGCCAAGAGACCCAGTACTTC. Protein: CASSPDRVSGQETQYF. The full variable domain, completed using reference TRBV5-4 and TRBJ2-5, is ETGVTQSPTHLIKTRGQQVTLRCSSQSGHNTVSWYQQALGQGPQFIFQYYREEENGRGNFPPRFSGLQFPNYSSELNVNALELDDSALYLCASSPDRVSGQETQYFGPGTRLLVL.

The chain couples TRBV28 to TRBJ2-3; 11 positions match TRBD2. Germline V gives CDR1 MDHEN, CDR2 SYDVKM. The CDR3 covers 17 residues. V shed 1 base and J 6 bases; nucleotides not matched to a gene: 9. The CDR3 coding sequence is TGTGCCAGCAGTTTATTACTAGCGGGGGCGGTGTCGGATACGCAGTATTTT. It codes for CASSLLLAGAVSDTQYF.

In this sample, this clone turned up a few times. J is TRBJ2-3 and V is TRBV5-6; no definite D call. Trimming pared 4 bases from V and 6 bases from J, leaving 12 bases between. The CDR3 loop spans 13 amino acids. Germline-derived CDR1 and CDR2 are SGHDT and YYEEEE. As DNA, the CDR3 is TGTGCCAGCAGCCTTGGTGAGCTGGATACGCAGTATTTT. Its protein product is CASSLGELDTQYF.

V and J are TRBV7-2 and TRBJ1-3; TRBD1 matches 10 bases. The junction had 6 bases not matched to a gene; V was cut back by 3 bases and J by 1 base. The CDR3 runs to 17 residues. Germline V gene lookup returns CDR1 SGHTA and CDR2 FQGNSA. The CDR3 loop is CASSFRDRGLSGNTIYF. Written as DNA, the CDR3 is TGTGCCAGCAGCTTCCGGGACAGGGGCTTATCTGGAAACACCATATATTTT.

J is TRBJ1-1 and V is TRBV19; 9 bases map to TRBD1. The CDR3 runs to 15 residues. The germline gives CDR1 LNHDA, CDR2 SQIVND (reference sequence). The V and J ends lost 4 bases and 5 bases, in that order; junction bases with no gene match: 8. The CDR3 nucleotides are TGTGCCAGTAGTACCCCCGGGACAGGGATAACTGAAGCTTTCTTT. It codes for CASSTPGTGITEAFF.

This clone came up a few times. V usage is TRBV2 and J usage is TRBJ1-1, with D perhaps matching TRBD1 (6 bases). There are 15 residues in the CDR3. V lost 6 bases to trimming and J lost 5 bases, with 19 bases between them. CDR1 is SNHLY, CDR2 FYNNEI, per germline. CDR3 nucleotides: TGTGCCAGCAGCGTACTTACAGGGATTGGGACTGAAGCTTTCTTT. Protein product: CASSVLTGIGTEAFF.

The rearrangement uses TRBV6-6 and TRBJ2-3, with 14 bases matching TRBD2. Germline V gene lookup returns CDR1 MNHNY and CDR2 SVGAGI (reference sequence). V gave up 4 bases and J gave up 7 bases; unmatched junction bases: 7. The CDR3 covers 16 residues. Here the CDR3 DNA reads TGTGCCAGCAGTTCACCCGGGACTAGCGGGGGTTATACGCAGTATTTT. This codes for CASSSPGTSGGYTQYF.

This clone was observed once. V is TRBV9 and J is TRBJ2-2, with D perhaps TRBD2 (5 bases). Germline V gene data show CDR1 as SGDLS and CDR2 as YYNGEE. CDR3 length equals 16 residues. Deletions cut 3 bases from V and 0 bases from J, with 12 bases between. CDR3 DNA: TGTGCCAGCAGCGGAATATGGACTGCGAACACCGGGGAGCTGTTTTTT. It yields the protein CASSGIWTANTGELFF.

The CDR3 DNA is TGTGCCAGCAGCGCGGGGGGCGTTTATAATTCACCCCTCCACTTT. Residues: CASSAGGVYNSPLHF. The chain couples TRBV9 to TRBJ1-6; D might be TRBD1 (6 bases). Germline loops: CDR1 SGDLS, CDR2 YYNGEE. With 3 bases removed from V and 4 bases from J, the gap between germline ends came to 11 bases. This CDR3 region has 15 residues.

This sequence joins TRBV5-4 and TRBJ1-1, with TRBD1 identical over 8 bases. V was pared by 0 bases and J by 8 bases, with 9 bases of the junction left unmatched. Germline-derived CDR1 and CDR2 are SGHNT and YYREEE (reference sequence). CDR3 size: 15 residues. The CDR3 sequence is CASSLGAGGPGEAFF. Written as DNA, the CDR3 is TGTGCCAGCAGCTTGGGGGCAGGGGGCCCAGGGGAAGCTTTCTTT.

The CDR3, as DNA: TGTGCCAGCAGTTTGAGGTACGGTGAGCAGTTCTTC. This translates into CASSLRYGEQFF. The V gene is TRBV6-5, the J gene TRBJ2-1; D unclear. The CDR3 totals 12 residues. V gave up 4 bases and J gave up 9 bases, with 10 bases separating them. Germline V gives CDR1 MNHEY, CDR2 SVGAGI.

This clone appeared once. The V and J genes are TRBV13 and TRBJ1-1; perhaps TRBD1 as D (5 bases). Trimming left V 5 bases short and J 3 bases short, with 22 bases between. The CDR3 is made up of 17 amino acids. The germline gives CDR1 PRHDT, CDR2 FYEKMQ (reference sequence). The CDR3 nucleotides read TGTGCCAGCAGCGAGCCGGGACTCTCTCAAGGGTACACTGAAGCTTTCTTT. It is translated as CASSEPGLSQGYTEAFF.

The J gene is TRBJ1-4, the V gene TRBV27, with TRBD1 identical over 7 bases. Germline CDR1 reads MNHEY; CDR2 reads SMNVEV (reference sequence). This CDR3 contains 15 residues. V was pared by 3 bases and J by 6 bases, with 7 bases of the junction left unmatched. This CDR3 reads CASSLRGQGYEKLFF. The CDR3 nucleotides are TGTGCCAGCAGTTTGAGGGGGCAAGGCTATGAAAAACTGTTTTTT.

The V call is TRBV5-1, the J call TRBJ2-3; 7 positions agree with TRBD1. CDR1 is SGHRS, CDR2 YFSETQ, per germline. This CDR3 has 13 residues. Trimming took 0 bases from V and 6 from J; bases not matched to a gene: 1. The CDR3 protein is CASSLEGADTQYF. For the CDR3, the DNA is TGCGCCAGCAGCTTGGAGGGGGCGGATACGCAGTATTTT.

The rearrangement links TRBV18 to TRBJ2-5; D is unclear. The germline V gene has CDR1 KGHSH and CDR2 LQKENI. V lost 3 bases and J 2 bases, leaving 10 bases between the germline ends. The CDR3 consists of 14 residues. The CDR3 region is CASSPFNSQETQYF. The DNA of the CDR3 is TGTGCCAGCTCACCTTTTAACAGTCAAGAGACCCAGTACTTC.

Details on this clone: Additional DNA sequences in this sample encode the identical CDR3. CDR3 region: CASSLETGGGYTF. CDR3 in DNA: TGTGCCAGCAGCTTAGAGACAGGAGGTGGCTACACCTTC. The chain uses TRBV7-8 and TRBJ1-2; D perhaps matches TRBD1 (6 bases). Trimming took 1 base from V and 7 from J, leaving 10 bases between them. This CDR3 region has 13 residues. The germline CDR1 and CDR2 sequences are SGHVS and FQNEAQ.

V and J are TRBV18 and TRBJ1-3, with 9 bases that match TRBD1. The CDR3 covers 16 residues. The ends lost 4 bases at V and 0 bases at J; junction bases unmatched: 4. Germline V gene lookup returns CDR1 KGHSH and CDR2 LQKENI. CDR3 sequence (DNA): TGTGCCAGCTCACTTCGGGACAGGGACTCTGGAAACACCATATATTTT. Translated, it gives CASSLRDRDSGNTIYF.

The chain is built from TRBV10-3 and TRBJ2-5, with 7 bases fitting TRBD1. CDR3 length: 15 residues. With V trimmed by 4 bases and J by 5 bases, 10 bases remained unmatched. Looked up from germline, CDR1 is ENHRY and CDR2 is SYGVKD. CDR3: CAISGNQGVGETQYF. The CDR3 DNA reads as TGTGCCATCAGTGGCAACCAGGGGGTCGGGGAGACCCAGTACTTC.

This clone was observed once. V is TRBV2 and J is TRBJ2-4; 7 nucleotides match TRBD2. The CDR3 has 15 residues. Trimming took 8 bases from V and 3 from J; bases not matched to a gene: 10. Germline assignment: CDR1 SNHLY and CDR2 FYNNEI. For the CDR3, the DNA is TGTGCCAGCCGGGGGGAGGGGATGGGCAAAAACATTCAGTACTTC. This gives the protein CASRGEGMGKNIQYF.

This clone was seen a few times. The chain is built from TRBV5-6 and TRBJ1-4; 7 nucleotides match TRBD1. The CDR3 is 18 residues long. Trimming cost V 0 bases and J 0 bases; bases outside gene matches: 8. Germline CDR1 is SGHDT and CDR2 is YYEEEE. Here the CDR3 reads CASSLGQGIPTTNEKLFF. CDR3 nucleotides: TGTGCCAGCAGCTTGGGACAGGGAATTCCTACAACTAATGAAAAACTGTTTTTT.

This chain uses TRBV28 with TRBJ1-2, with D perhaps matching TRBD1 (5 bases). V lost 7 bases and J 8 bases, leaving 17 bases between the germline ends. CDR1 and CDR2 (germline): MDHEN, SYDVKM. This CDR3 spans 13 amino acids. The CDR3 DNA reads TGTGCCAGCAAAGGGGAGGGAACTAAAGGCTACACCTTC. It encodes CASKGEGTKGYTF.

This chain connects TRBV7-6 to TRBJ2-7, with D hard to call. Germline CDR1 SGHVS, CDR2 FNYEAQ. Trimming took off 2 bases at V and 2 bases at J, with 7 bases between the two ends. The CDR3 is 13 residues long. The CDR3 protein is CASSLNAAYEQYF. In DNA, the CDR3 is TGTGCCAGCAGCTTAAATGCAGCCTACGAGCAGTACTTC.

This clone has just one count. The J gene is TRBJ1-1, the V gene TRBV30, with D unclear. The CDR3 runs to 16 residues. Germline values: CDR1 GTSNPN, CDR2 SVGIG (reference sequence). Trimming left V 1 base short and J 8 bases short, with 23 bases between. In nucleotides, the CDR3 is TGTGCCTGGAGTGGAGGGTCGTGGGCAGGCCACCCGGAAGCTTTCTTT. Its translation is CAWSGGSWAGHPEAFF.

This sequence joins TRBV7-6 and TRBJ1-6, with TRBD1 matching over 7 bases. The J segment lost 11 bases and the V segment lost 4 bases, leaving 5 bases of the junction unmatched. Germline V gene sequence: CDR1 SGHVS, CDR2 FNYEAQ. This CDR3 comprises 13 residues. The CDR3 is CASSSHRGAPLHF. DNA for the CDR3: TGTGCCAGCAGCTCCCACAGGGGAGCACCCCTCCACTTT.

The table lists this clone with a few counts. This sequence joins TRBV5-1 and TRBJ2-1, with 14 bases aligning to TRBD2. The CDR3 runs to 17 residues. Germline V gives CDR1 SGHRS, CDR2 YFSETQ. V shed 2 bases, J shed 3 bases, and the junction held 4 bases outside the gene matches. CDR3 DNA: TGCGCCAGCAGCTTCGGACTAGCGGGGGGCTTCTACAATGAGCAGTTCTTC. It codes for CASSFGLAGGFYNEQFF.

This clone appeared a single time. The chain carries TRBV7-2 and TRBJ1-6; perhaps TRBD1 as D (5 bases). From germline, CDR1 is SGHTA and CDR2 FQGNSA. V was cut by 1 base and J by 7 bases, with 14 bases left in between. The CDR3 extends over 16 amino acids. CDR3 DNA sequence: TGTGCCAGCAGCTTAGAGGACATGCGAATCAATTCACCCCTCCACTTT. Its protein product is CASSLEDMRINSPLHF. Drawing the rest from reference TRBV7-2 and TRBJ1-6, the complete variable domain is GAGVSQSPSNKVTEKGKDVELRCDPISGHTALYWYRQSLGQGLEFLIYFQGNSAPDKSGLPSDRFSAERTGGSVSTLTIQRTQQEDSAVYLCASSLEDMRINSPLHFGNGTRLTVT.

The V and J genes are TRBV5-4 and TRBJ2-1; 8 bases are shared with TRBD2. The V segment lost 2 bases and the J segment 0 bases; nucleotides outside the gene matches: 4. This CDR3 is built from 16 residues. Germline V gene data show CDR1 as SGHNT and CDR2 as YYREEE (reference sequence). The DNA of the CDR3 is TGTGCCAGCAGCTTCAGCGGGGGTAGCTCCTACAATGAGCAGTTCTTC. It specifies CASSFSGGSSYNEQFF.

V gene TRBV9 combines with J gene TRBJ2-5, with D possibly being TRBD2 (6 bases). This CDR3 spans 14 amino acids. The V end was cut by 0 bases, the J end by 5 bases, with 11 bases between. Looked up from germline, CDR1 is SGDLS and CDR2 is YYNGEE. CDR3 DNA: TGTGCCAGCAGCGTAGCGGGCGGGGACGAGACCCAGTACTTC. Protein product: CASSVAGGDETQYF.

The chain is built from TRBV10-3 and TRBJ1-1; possible D gene TRBD1, 5 bases. The germline gives CDR1 ENHRY, CDR2 SYGVKD. V lost 3 bases to trimming and J lost 1 base, with 6 bases between them. The CDR3 is 13 amino acids. The CDR3 spells CAISDTGNTEAFF. The CDR3 nucleotides read TGTGCCATCAGTGACACAGGGAACACTGAAGCTTTCTTT.